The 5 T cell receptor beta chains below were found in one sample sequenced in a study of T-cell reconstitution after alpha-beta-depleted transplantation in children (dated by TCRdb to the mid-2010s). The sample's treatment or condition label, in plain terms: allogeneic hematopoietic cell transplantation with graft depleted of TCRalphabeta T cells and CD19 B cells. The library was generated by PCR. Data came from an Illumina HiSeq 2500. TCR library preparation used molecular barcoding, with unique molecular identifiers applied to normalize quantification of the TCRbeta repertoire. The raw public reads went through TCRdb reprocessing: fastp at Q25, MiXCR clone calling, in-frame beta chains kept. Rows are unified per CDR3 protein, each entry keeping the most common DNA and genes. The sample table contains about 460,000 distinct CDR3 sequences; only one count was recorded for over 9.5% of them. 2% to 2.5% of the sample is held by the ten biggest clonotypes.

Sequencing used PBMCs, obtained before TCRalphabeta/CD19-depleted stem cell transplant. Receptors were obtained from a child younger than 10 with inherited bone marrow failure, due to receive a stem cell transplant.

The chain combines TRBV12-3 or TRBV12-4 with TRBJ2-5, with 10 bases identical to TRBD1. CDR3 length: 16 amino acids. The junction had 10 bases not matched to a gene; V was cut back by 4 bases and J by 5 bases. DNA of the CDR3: TGTGCCAGCAGTTCCCGGGACAGGGGAGTTCCGGAGACCCAGTACTTC. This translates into CASSSRDRGVPETQYF.

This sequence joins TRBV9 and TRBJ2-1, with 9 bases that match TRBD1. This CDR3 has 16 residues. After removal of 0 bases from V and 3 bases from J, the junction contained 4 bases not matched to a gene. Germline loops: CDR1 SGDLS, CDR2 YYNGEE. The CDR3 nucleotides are TGTGCCAGCAGCGTAGAAGGGACAGGGTTCTACAATGAGCAGTTCTTC. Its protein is CASSVEGTGFYNEQFF.

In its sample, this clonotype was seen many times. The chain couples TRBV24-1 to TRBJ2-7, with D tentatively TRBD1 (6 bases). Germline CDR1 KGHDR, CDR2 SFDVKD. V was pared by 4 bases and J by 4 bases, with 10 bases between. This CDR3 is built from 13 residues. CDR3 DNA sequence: TGTGCCACCAGTGAGCCGGACAGATACGAGCAGTACTTC. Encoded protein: CATSEPDRYEQYF.

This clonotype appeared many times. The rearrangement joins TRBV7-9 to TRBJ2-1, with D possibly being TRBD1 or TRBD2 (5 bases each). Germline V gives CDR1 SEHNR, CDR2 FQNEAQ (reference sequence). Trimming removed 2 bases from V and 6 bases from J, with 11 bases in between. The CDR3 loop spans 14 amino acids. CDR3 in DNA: TGTGCCAGCAGCTTAACGTGGGACGTCAATGAGCAGTTCTTC. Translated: CASSLTWDVNEQFF.

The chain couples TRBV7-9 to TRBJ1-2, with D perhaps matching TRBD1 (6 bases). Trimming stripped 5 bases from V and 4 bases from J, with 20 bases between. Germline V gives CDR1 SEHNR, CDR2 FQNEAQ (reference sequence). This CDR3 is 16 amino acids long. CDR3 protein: CASSRMNRVRGYGYTF. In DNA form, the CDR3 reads TGTGCCAGCAGCAGAATGAACAGGGTCAGGGGCTATGGCTACACCTTC.